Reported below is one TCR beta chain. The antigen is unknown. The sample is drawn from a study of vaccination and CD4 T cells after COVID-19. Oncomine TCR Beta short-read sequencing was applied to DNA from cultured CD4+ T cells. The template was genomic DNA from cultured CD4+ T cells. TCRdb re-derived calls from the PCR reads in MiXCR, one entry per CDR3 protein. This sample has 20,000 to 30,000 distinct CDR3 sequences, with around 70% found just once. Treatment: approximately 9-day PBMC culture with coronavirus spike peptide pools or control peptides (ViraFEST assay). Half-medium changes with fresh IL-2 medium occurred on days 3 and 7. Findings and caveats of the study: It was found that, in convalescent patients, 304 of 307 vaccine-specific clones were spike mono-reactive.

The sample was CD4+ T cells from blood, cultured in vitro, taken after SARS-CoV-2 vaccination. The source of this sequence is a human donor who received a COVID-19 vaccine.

In nucleotides, the CDR3 is TGTGCCAGCAGTTTGGGACAGGGGTATCCTCAGCCCCAGCATTTT. Encoded protein: CASSLGQGYPQPQHF. This chain uses TRBV12-3 or TRBV12-4 with TRBJ1-5, with 10 bases that match TRBD1. Trimming cost V 3 bases and J 6 bases; bases outside gene matches: 5. The CDR3 covers 15 residues.